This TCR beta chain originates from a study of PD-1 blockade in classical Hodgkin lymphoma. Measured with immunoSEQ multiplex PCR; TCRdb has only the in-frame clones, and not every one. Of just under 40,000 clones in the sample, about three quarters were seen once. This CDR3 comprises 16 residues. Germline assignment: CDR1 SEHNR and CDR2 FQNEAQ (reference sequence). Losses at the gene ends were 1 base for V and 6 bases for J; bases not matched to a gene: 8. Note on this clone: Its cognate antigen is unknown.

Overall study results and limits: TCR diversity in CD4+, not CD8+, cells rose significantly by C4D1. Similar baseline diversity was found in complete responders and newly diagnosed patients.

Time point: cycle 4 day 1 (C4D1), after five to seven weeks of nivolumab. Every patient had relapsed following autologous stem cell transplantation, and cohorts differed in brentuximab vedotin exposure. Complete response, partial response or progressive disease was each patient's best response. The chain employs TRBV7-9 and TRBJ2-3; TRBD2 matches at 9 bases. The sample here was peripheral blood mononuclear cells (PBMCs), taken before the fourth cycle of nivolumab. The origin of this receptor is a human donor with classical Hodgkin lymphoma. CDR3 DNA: TGTGCCAGCAGCTTAGAACCAGCGGGGGGCCGGGATACGCAGTATTTT. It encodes CASSLEPAGGRDTQYF.